A single sample is the source of the 25 T cell receptor beta chains below, sequenced in a study of tumor and adjacent non-tumor tissue in lung cancer. TCRbeta libraries were built with three rounds of nested PCR, modified from ARM-PCR. TCRdb redid the calling of the multiplex PCR reads with MiXCR, one entry per CDR3 protein. The sample consists of 100,000 to 120,000 distinct CDR3 sequences, roughly 84% of them appearing once. The template was RNA from unsorted bulk tissue. Sequencing input: lung tumor tissue. The source of these receptors is a man between 70 and 80 years old with non-small cell lung cancer.

V gene TRBV12-3 or TRBV12-4 combines with J gene TRBJ2-1; D may be TRBD2 (5 bases). V was pared by 2 bases and J by 7 bases, with 12 bases between. This CDR3 is built from 14 residues. CDR3 DNA: TGTGCCAGCAGTTTAACTAGGAGGCTGAATGAGCAGTTCTTC. Translation: CASSLTRRLNEQFF.

Points on this clonotype: One base away lies a much larger clone, so this may be a sequencing read error. The chain recombines TRBV20-1 with TRBJ2-1; 7 nucleotides match TRBD2. Germline CDR1 is DFQATT and CDR2 is SNEGSKA (reference sequence). The CDR3 runs to 12 residues. The CDR3: CSWEGARDTWFF. As DNA, the CDR3 is TGCAGCTGGGAGGGAGCGCGGGATACATGGTTCTTC.

As to this clonotype: Just one base apart from a much larger clone, this may be a read error. V is TRBV20-1 and J is TRBJ2-7, with a weak D call TRBD1 (5 bases). Looked up from germline, CDR1 is DFQATT and CDR2 is SNEGSKA (reference sequence). Trimming removed 5 bases at V and 4 bases at J, with 12 bases between. CDR3 length: 12 residues. The CDR3 here is CSAPRDLYEQYF. CDR3 DNA sequence: TGCAGTGCTCCCAGGGATTTATACGAGCAGTACTTC.

This rearrangement joins TRBV10-1 to TRBJ2-3; 8 positions match TRBD1. This CDR3 contains 14 residues. The junction had 8 bases not matched to a gene; V was cut back by 6 bases and J by 6 bases. The germline V gene has CDR1 WNHNN and CDR2 SYGVQD (reference sequence). The chain's CDR3 is CASRRDRTSDTQYF. The CDR3 DNA follows: TGCGCCAGCAGGAGGGACAGGACTTCGGATACGCAGTATTTT.

The rearrangement links TRBV28 to TRBJ1-1; D is unresolved. Germline loops: CDR1 MDHEN, CDR2 SYDVKM. The CDR3 extends over 15 amino acids. The V gene lost 5 bases and the J gene lost 4 bases, with 17 bases spanning the gap. The CDR3 sequence is CASSLHAGTGTEAFF. The DNA of the CDR3 is TGTGCCAGCAGTCTCCATGCAGGAACTGGCACTGAAGCTTTCTTT.

With respect to this clonotype: The junction departs from the called germline gene at one end, perhaps through a read error. V is TRBV29-1 and J is TRBJ2-1; 12 bases are shared with TRBD2. CDR1 and CDR2 from the germline V gene are SQVTM and ANQGSEA. The CDR3 sequence is 14 residues long. The CDR3 loop is CSVIPSGRAGEQIF. The DNA for the CDR3 is TGCAGCGTCATCCCTAGCGGGAGGGCCGGTGAGCAGATCTTC.

The chain uses TRBV11-3 and TRBJ2-5; D could derive from TRBD1 or TRBD2 (5 bases each). The germline CDR1 and CDR2 sequences are SGHNT and YENEEA. CDR3 length equals 14 residues. V lost 8 bases, J lost 7 bases, and 20 bases lay in between. CDR3 sequence: CASASGWGWVTQYF. The DNA of the CDR3 is TGTGCCAGCGCTTCCGGTTGGGGGTGGGTGACCCAGTACTTC.

As to this clonotype: The junction differs from germline at one of its ends, possibly a read error. The rearrangement links TRBV6-5 to TRBJ1-4, with 7 bases matching TRBD1. There are 15 residues in the CDR3. In germline, CDR1 is MNHEY, CDR2 SVGAGI. The CDR3 coding sequence is TGTGTCAGCAGATCTCTACAGGGGAGAGGTGAAAAACTGTTTTTT. This gives the protein CVSRSLQGRGEKLFF.

The chain employs TRBV5-1 and TRBJ2-7; D might be TRBD2 (6 bases). The CDR3 runs 14 residues. Trimming removed 0 bases at V and 3 bases at J, with 10 bases between. Germline V gene lookup returns CDR1 SGHRS and CDR2 YFSETQ. The CDR3 region is CASSLGQRVYEQYF. CDR3 coding DNA: TGCGCCAGCAGCTTGGGACAGCGGGTCTACGAGCAGTACTTC.

To note about this clonotype: One end of the junction varies from germline; a read error may be responsible. V is TRBV7-9 and J is TRBJ2-7, with D perhaps TRBD1 (7 bases). Germline V gene lookup returns CDR1 SEHNR and CDR2 FQNEAQ (reference sequence). CDR3 length: 14 residues. CDR3 region: CTSSLDPRGDEQYF. In DNA form, the CDR3 reads TGTACCAGCAGCTTAGATCCCAGGGGGGACGAGCAATATTTC. Filled out from reference TRBV7-9 and TRBJ2-7, the complete variable domain reads DTGVSQNPRHKITKRGQNVTFRCDPISEHNRLYWYRQTLGQGPEFLTYFQNEAQLEKSRLLSDRFSAERPKGSFSTLEIQRTEQGDSAMYLCTSSLDPRGDEQYFGPGTRLTVT.

As concerns this clonotype: One end of the junction does not line up with germline, which may come from a read error. V is TRBV12-3 or TRBV12-4 and J is TRBJ2-5; 10 bases fit TRBD2. The length of the CDR3 is 15 residues. The chain's CDR3 is CASSGLAGAAETQCF. The DNA of the CDR3 is TGTGCCAGCAGCGGGCTAGCGGGAGCGGCGGAGACCCAGTGCTTC.

About this clonotype: At one end the junction does not follow the germline gene, possibly because of a read error. The J gene is TRBJ2-3, the V gene TRBV12-3 or TRBV12-4; no firm D call. The CDR3 loop spans 15 amino acids. The CDR3 region is CASSLTTVGADTQYF. CDR3 in DNA: TGTGCCAGTAGTTTAACAACGGTAGGCGCAGATACGCAGTATTTT.

To note about this clonotype: At one boundary the junction diverges from the germline segment, which might be a read error. The chain uses TRBV6-5 and TRBJ2-7; D is possibly TRBD2 (6 bases). The CDR3 is 16 amino acids. Germline-derived CDR1 and CDR2 are MNHEY and SVGAGI. CDR3 protein: CANSYSTGASAREQYF. The DNA of the CDR3 is TGTGCCAACAGTTACTCTACCGGGGCTAGCGCTCGCGAGCAGTACTTC.

This clonotype was seen a handful of times. A read error is possible here, since a much larger clone lies one base away. The chain is built from TRBV30 and TRBJ1-2; D remains ambiguous. Trimming took 0 bases from V and 5 from J, leaving 13 bases between them. CDR3 length: 14 residues. Germline V gene lookup returns CDR1 GTSNPN and CDR2 SVGIG (reference sequence). The CDR3 region has the DNA TGTGCCTGGAGTGTAAGTCCCCCCTGGTATGGCTACACCTTC. Protein product: CAWSVSPPWYGYTF. The full variable domain, with the rest looked up from reference TRBV30 and TRBJ1-2, is SQTIHQWPATLVQPVGSPLSLECTVEGTSNPNLYWYRQAAGRGLQLLFYSVGIGQISSEVPQNLSASRPQDRQFILSSKKLLLSDSGFYLCAWSVSPPWYGYTFGSGTRLTVV.

Turning to this clonotype: A much larger clonotype is one base distant, so this may be a read error. The gene calls are TRBV30 and TRBJ2-7, with a tentative D call TRBD2 (5 bases). The CDR3 extends over 16 amino acids. With 1 base removed from V and 3 bases from J, the gap between germline ends came to 19 bases. Germline V gives CDR1 GTSNPN, CDR2 SVGIG (reference sequence). The DNA for the CDR3 is TGTGCCTGGAGTGAGGCGGGCCTAACAGTATACTACGAGCAGTACTTC. Translated: CAWSEAGLTVYYEQYF.

The chain links TRBV5-4 to TRBJ2-5, with 10 bases identical to TRBD2. CDR1 and CDR2 from the germline V gene are SGHNT and YYREEE (reference sequence). V trimming: 0 bases; J trimming: 4 bases; junction bases outside the gene matches: 9. The CDR3 is made up of 17 amino acids. This CDR3 reads CASSLELAGDSLETQYF. The CDR3 bases are TGTGCCAGCAGCTTGGAGCTAGCGGGAGATTCATTAGAGACCCAGTACTTC.

Remarks on this clonotype: One end of the junction fails to match germline, which may point to a read error. This chain uses TRBV4-1 with TRBJ2-3; no definite D call. Germline V gene data show CDR1 as MGHRA and CDR2 as YSYEKL. The CDR3 contains 18 residues. CDR3 sequence reads: CANSQEFGIDANTDTQYF. CDR3 bases: TGCGCCAACAGCCAAGAATTCGGCATCGACGCAAACACAGATACGCAGTATTTT.

In this sample, this clonotype is medium-sized (0.01 to 0.1%). This chain links TRBV5-5 with TRBJ1-1, with D hard to call. The germline V gene has CDR1 SGHKS and CDR2 YYEKEE (reference sequence). This CDR3 is built from 13 residues. V lost 4 bases to trimming and J lost 0 bases, with 7 bases between them. This chain's CDR3 is CASSVGMNTEAFF. The CDR3, as DNA: TGTGCCAGCAGCGTGGGCATGAACACTGAAGCTTTCTTT. The full variable domain, rest sourced from reference TRBV5-5 and TRBJ1-1, is DAGVTQSPTHLIKTRGQQVTLRCSPISGHKSVSWYQQVLGQGPQFIFQYYEKEERGRGNFPDRFSARQFPNYSSELNVNALLLGDSALYLCASSVGMNTEAFFGQGTRLTVV.

The chain recombines TRBV19 with TRBJ1-2, with D unclear. In germline, CDR1 is LNHDA, CDR2 SQIVND (reference sequence). V shed 7 bases and J shed 4 bases, with 16 bases lying between them. The CDR3 length is 14 residues. CDR3 sequence reads: CASTLTNGFYGYTF. The CDR3 DNA is TGTGCCAGTACCCTTACAAACGGCTTCTATGGCTACACCTTC.

Remarks on this clonotype: The junction departs from the called germline gene at one end, perhaps through a read error. This chain uses TRBV10-1 with TRBJ2-3; D might be TRBD1 (6 bases). Germline V lookup: CDR1 WNHNN, CDR2 SYGVQD (reference sequence). CDR3 length: 14 amino acids. CDR3 nucleotide sequence: TGCGCTAGCAGCCGGGACATTCACACAGATACGCAGTATTTT. Its translation is CASSRDIHTDTQYF.

Turning to this clonotype: Mismatch with germline at one junction end may stem from a read error. The chain uses TRBV6-5 and TRBJ2-5; the match to TRBD1 covers 9 bases. The CDR3 spans 17 residues. The germline V gene encodes CDR1 MNHEY and CDR2 SVGAGI. The DNA of the CDR3 is TGTGGCAGCAGTTCCGCCGGGACAGGGTTCCCACAAGAGGCCCAATACTTC. This sequence encodes CGSSSAGTGFPQEAQYF.

This chain links TRBV29-1 with TRBJ2-3; TRBD1 or TRBD2 may be the D gene (5 bases each). This CDR3 contains 15 residues. V was pared by 6 bases and J by 3 bases, with 19 bases between. Germline CDR1 and CDR2: SQVTM and ANQGSEA. CDR3 sequence reads: CSVTSGIGETDTQYF. The CDR3, as DNA: TGCAGCGTCACGTCCGGGATAGGGGAAACAGATACGCAGTATTTT.

Comments on this clonotype: This is likely a read error, given that the CDR3 carries no conserved phenylalanine or tryptophan at its end. The DNA is omitted, as the CDR3 cannot be located on it reliably, and the CDR3 follows TCRdb's listing. The rearrangement joins TRBV6-2 or TRBV6-3 to TRBJ2-3; the table's D call of TRBD1 was not tested on the DNA. The CDR3 totals 10 residues, both ends included. Looked up from germline, CDR1 is MNHEY and CDR2 is SVGEGT. CDR3 protein: CASGADRQKY.

Regarding this clonotype: Compared with germline, one end of the junction differs, possibly owing to a read error. The V and J genes are TRBV11-2 and TRBJ2-1, with D perhaps TRBD1 or TRBD2 (5 bases each). This CDR3 region has 17 residues. Per the germline V gene, CDR1 is SGHAT and CDR2 is FQNNGV. CDR3 sequence: CASVWGSSTASYIEQFF. CDR3 nucleotides: TGTGCTAGCGTTTGGGGCTCCAGCACCGCCTCCTACATTGAGCAGTTCTTC.

This clonotype was detected ten times or more. The chain has TRBV5-6 and TRBJ2-3; D not resolved. CDR1 SGHDT and CDR2 YYEEEE come from the germline V gene. The CDR3 contains 11 residues. The V end lost 2 bases, the J end lost 5 bases, and 3 bases lay between the germline ends. The CDR3 DNA reads TGTGCCAGCAGCTTTGAAGATACGCAGTATTTT. Translated, it gives CASSFEDTQYF.